Sequencing of this T cell receptor beta chain was carried out in a study of T cell changes during pregnancy in multiple sclerosis (dated by TCRdb to between 2018 and 2020). Regarding the study in general: In women with multiple sclerosis, the researchers looked at how the T cell repertoire shifted as pregnancy progressed.

Concerning this clone itself: There is no known antigen for this receptor. Per-nucleotide qualities are absent, and no much larger clonotype sits a single base away.

The library was made by the immunoSEQ multiplex PCR assay. In its TCRdb copy, this immuneACCESS table keeps in-frame sequences only and misses some clones. Where compared with another copy, unresolved V genes explain less than half of these, and the others have no known cause. The sample table lists over 35,000 clones, roughly 91% of them with a count of one. 0.45% to 0.55% of the sample lies in the top ten. From the cysteine up to the phenylalanine, the CDR3 has a length of 17 residues. The DNA shown is the 51-base CDR3, in frame from base 1. Unmatched junction bases come to 10, with V trimmed by 1 base and J by 5 bases. Sequences PRHDT (CDR1) and FYEKMQ (CDR2) are obtained from the germline V gene (reference sequence).

This receptor was identified in a female donor in good health, enrolled as a control in a pregnancy study. The rearranged segments are TRBV13 and TRBJ2-5; TRBD2 fits 10 bases in the junction. Specimen: CD4+ T cells from peripheral blood mononuclear cells, collected in the second trimester of pregnancy. This receptor carries the CDR3 CASSLDGLAGGRETQYF. The DNA sequence is as follows: TGTGCCAGCAGCTTAGATGGTTTAGCGGGAGGTCGTGAGACCCAGTACTTC.